This T cell receptor beta chain was identified during a study of identical twins. Losses at the gene ends were 6 bases for V and 6 bases for J; bases not matched to a gene: 5. The CDR3 runs 15 residues. General study findings and limits: Abundant beta clonotypes from cord blood had fewer insertions, unlike memory repertoires, which showed none. Out-of-frame alpha sequences that twins shared showed excess low generation probability.

Details on this clonotype: Its antigen is still unknown.

A universal primer site was incorporated via template switching, and the cDNA contained unique molecular identifiers. TCRdb reprocessed the 5' RACE reads via MiXCR and lists one record per CDR3 protein. The sample shows about 530,000 distinct CDR3 sequences, approximately 20% of them seen only once. The same data also contributed to another study, on yellow fever vaccine responses in identical twins. That paper notes: Reportedly, twins showed a vaccine T cell response that looked partly convergent and partly personalized.

The rearrangement joins TRBV12-3 or TRBV12-4 to TRBJ2-1; 13 nucleotides match TRBD2. Sequenced input: CD4+ T cells sorted from blood. The receptor's source is a young woman in good health. CDR3 DNA: TGTGCCAGCAGCCACAGGACTAGCGGGAGCAATGAGCAGTTCTTC. Translating gives CASSHRTSGSNEQFF.